Detailed here is one T cell receptor (beta chain). TCR beta CDR3 sequences were amplified from RNA transcripts. The TCR CDR3 first-round RT-PCR relied on the HTBI primer set. Each CDR3 protein gets one entry after TCRdb re-called the multiplex PCR reads with MiXCR. The top ten hold 31% of the sample, which has around 720,000 distinct CDR3 sequences, around a third seen once. This entry is derived from a study of T cells in Graves' hyperthyroidism and ophthalmopathy. The CDR3 is made up of 16 amino acids. Trimming pared 6 bases from V and 3 bases from J, leaving 15 bases between. Germline assignment: CDR1 SGHTA and CDR2 FQGNSA.

The chain uses TRBV7-2 and TRBJ1-6; D unclear. This receptor was taken from a middle-aged woman with Graves' hyperthyroidism. Sequencing was done on a sample of blood. The CDR3 sequence: CASSSTARSYNSPLHF. The CDR3 region has the DNA TGTGCCAGCAGTAGCACCGCCCGGAGCTATAATTCACCCCTCCACTTT. Full variable domain (missing parts from reference TRBV7-2 and TRBJ1-6): GAGVSQSPSNKVTEKGKDVELRCDPISGHTALYWYRQSLGQGLEFLIYFQGNSAPDKSGLPSDRFSAERTGGSVSTLTIQRTQQEDSAVYLCASSSTARSYNSPLHFGNGTRLTVT.